The rows below give T cell receptor beta chains drawn from one sample of a study of shared clonotypes between healthy human individuals. Assay used: immunoSEQ multiplex PCR; TCRdb lists only in-frame clones, some missing. The sample carries about 380,000 clones, 96% recorded once. The sample comprised memory CD8+ T cells sorted from blood. The receptors derive from a man between 25 and 39 years old in good health. Both conserved end residues are part of each CDR3. The order of the fields is clone size, V gene, D gene, J gene, CDR3 protein, CDR3 DNA. D genes are given only for firm matches. Some rows have no size entry. The others give once, few or many, or a class for an expanded clone.

>-|TRBV19|TRBD2|TRBJ2-4
CASSIRTSGKIPIQYF
TGTGCCAGTAGTATTAGGACTAGCGGGAAGATACCCATTCAGTACTTC
>once|TRBV27|-|TRBJ1-6
CASRDSSYNSPLHF
TGTGCCAGCAGGGACAGCTCCTATAATTCACCCCTCCACTTT
>-|TRBV5-8|-|TRBJ2-7
CASSLLGPRRSSYEQYF
TGTGCCAGCAGCTTGTTAGGGCCTCGGCGAAGCTCCTACGAGCAGTACTTC
>-|TRBV28|TRBD1|TRBJ1-1
CASSFGDRDYTEAFF
TGTGCCAGCAGTTTCGGGGACAGGGATTACACTGAAGCTTTCTTT
>-|TRBV28|-|TRBJ2-7
CASSARYEQYF
TGTGCCAGCAGTGCTCGCTACGAGCAGTACTTC
>-|TRBV6-6|-|TRBJ2-3
CASSLRGPSPQYF
TGTGCCAGCAGCCTAAGGGGCCCATCCCCGCAGTATTTT
>-|TRBV19|-|TRBJ2-3
CASSITHRGTDTQYF
TGTGCCAGTAGTATTACCCACCGGGGCACAGATACGCAGTATTTT
>-|TRBV30|-|TRBJ1-2
CAWSPRTERWGLANYGYTF
TGTGCCTGGAGTCCCCGGACCGAAAGGTGGGGACTTGCGAACTATGGCTACACCTTC
>-|TRBV30|-|TRBJ1-2
CAWGRGGLDYGYTF
TGTGCCTGGGGCCGGGGGGGCCTAGACTATGGCTACACCTTC
>-|TRBV28|TRBD2|TRBJ2-5
CASSARTSGGETQYF
TGTGCCAGCAGTGCCCGGACTAGCGGGGGTGAGACCCAGTACTTC
>-|TRBV5-1|TRBD2|TRBJ2-3
CASSLSGLAGVRTDTQYF
TGCGCCAGCAGCTTATCGGGACTAGCGGGAGTTCGGACAGATACGCAGTATTTT
>-|TRBV5-5|TRBD1|TRBJ1-1
CASSLEGGPFAEAFF
TGTGCCAGCAGCTTGGAAGGGGGCCCGTTCGCTGAAGCTTTCTTT
>few|TRBV6-6|-|TRBJ1-2
CASILTGGMGGYTF
TGTGCCAGCATCCTTACTGGGGGCATGGGGGGCTACACCTTC
>once|TRBV21-1|-|TRBJ1-5
CASSSDGQGYQPQHF
TGTGCCAGCAGCAGCGACGGCCAGGGGTATCAGCCCCAGCATTTT
>-|TRBV7-9|-|TRBJ1-2
CASSDGTNYGYTF
TGTGCCAGCAGCGACGGGACTAACTATGGCTACACCTTC
>-|TRBV11-1|-|TRBJ1-2
CASSLWSGADYGYTF
TGTGCCAGCAGCTTATGGTCCGGGGCCGACTATGGCTACACCTTC
>-|TRBV14|TRBD1|TRBJ2-5
CASSLSWTGETQYF
TGTGCCAGCAGCCTCTCGTGGACAGGAGAGACCCAGTACTTC
>-|TRBV29-1|-|TRBJ2-2
CSVSAGGELFF
TGCAGCGTTTCGGCTGGCGGGGAGCTGTTTTTT
>once|TRBV28|TRBD2|TRBJ2-5
CASSFRLALQETQYF
TGTGCCAGCAGTTTCCGACTAGCCCTTCAAGAGACCCAGTACTTC
>-|TRBV30|-|TRBJ1-5
CAWRKGGRDQPQHF
TGTGCCTGGAGAAAGGGGGGGCGCGATCAGCCCCAGCATTTT
>-|TRBV28|TRBD1|TRBJ2-7
CASTPGHPGQGPYF
TGTGCCAGCACCCCAGGGCACCCGGGACAGGGTCCGTACTTC
>-|TRBV13|-|TRBJ2-6
CASSQKAGANVLTF
TGTGCCAGCAGCCAAAAAGCGGGGGCCAACGTCCTGACTTTC
>-|TRBV12-5|-|TRBJ2-2
CASALGWTGELFF
TGTGCTAGTGCCTTGGGTTGGACCGGGGAGCTGTTTTTT
>-|TRBV6-5|-|TRBJ2-3
CASSYVPGGTDTQYF
TGTGCCAGCAGTTATGTGCCTGGGGGCACAGATACGCAGTATTTT
>-|TRBV28|TRBD2|TRBJ2-7
CASSLIGGTSGSLADEQYF
TGTGCCAGCAGTCTGATCGGCGGGACTAGCGGGAGTTTGGCGGACGAGCAGTACTTC
>-|TRBV29-1|-|TRBJ2-1
CSVGGSGSFTLYNEQFF
TGCAGCGTTGGGGGCTCCGGGTCCTTCACCCTATACAATGAGCAGTTCTTC
>-|TRBV19|TRBD1|TRBJ1-1
CASSLTPWTGNTEAFF
TGTGCCAGTAGCCTTACCCCTTGGACAGGGAATACTGAAGCTTTCTTT
>-|TRBV6-5|-|TRBJ2-1
CASSQDRLEQFF
TGTGCCAGCAGCCAAGACAGGCTAGAGCAGTTCTTC
>-|TRBV6-1|TRBD1|TRBJ2-7
CASSDRGTYEQYF
TGTGCCAGTTCGGACAGGGGAACCTACGAGCAGTACTTC
>-|TRBV25-1|-|TRBJ2-3
CASSDHIEGDTQYF
TGTGCCAGCAGTGATCACATAGAAGGGGATACGCAGTATTTT
>few|TRBV29-1|TRBD1|TRBJ1-1
CSVAGGLNTEAFF
TGCAGCGTAGCAGGGGGTCTAAACACTGAAGCTTTCTTT
>-|TRBV30|-|TRBJ1-2
CAWSVRGGMGGYTF
TGTGCCTGGAGTGTACGCGGGGGGATGGGAGGCTACACCTTC
>once|TRBV5-1|-|TRBJ1-6
CASSSRVWNSPLHF
TGCGCCAGCAGCTCCAGGGTCTGGAATTCACCCCTCCACTTT
>once|TRBV4-2|TRBD2|TRBJ2-7
CASSQDWGLPGGTISEQYF
TGTGCCAGCAGCCAAGATTGGGGCTTACCGGGAGGGACAATATCCGAGCAGTACTTC
>-|TRBV19|-|TRBJ2-3
CASSIDRAVATDTQYF
TGTGCCAGTAGTATAGATCGAGCAGTGGCCACAGATACGCAGTATTTT
>-|TRBV2|TRBD1|TRBJ1-3
CASSEHRGAGNTIYF
TGTGCCAGCAGTGAACACAGGGGGGCTGGAAACACCATATATTTT
>-|TRBV28|TRBD1|TRBJ1-3
CASSFLPGQGGNTIYF
TGTGCCAGCAGTTTCCTCCCGGGACAGGGGGGAAACACCATATATTTT
>-|TRBV6-5|-|TRBJ1-4
CASSSRVGATEKLFF
TGTGCCAGCAGTAGCAGAGTGGGGGCTACTGAAAAACTGTTTTTT
>-|TRBV28|-|TRBJ1-3
CASSSPGIGNTIYF
TGTGCCAGCAGTTCCCCTGGAATTGGAAACACCATATATTTT
>-|TRBV19|-|TRBJ1-4
CASSAYRATNEKLFF
TGTGCCAGTAGTGCCTACAGGGCAACTAATGAAAAACTGTTTTTT
>-|TRBV21-1|-|TRBJ2-7
CASSKDYEQYF
TGTGCCAGCAGCAAAGATTACGAGCAGTACTTC
>-|TRBV2|TRBD1|TRBJ2-4
CASKRQGKNIQYF
TGTGCCAGCAAAAGACAGGGGAAAAACATTCAGTACTTC
>-|TRBV6-6|TRBD2|TRBJ2-1
CASSYLLAGDGEQFF
TGTGCCAGCAGTTATCTCCTAGCGGGAGATGGGGAGCAGTTCTTC
>-|TRBV27|TRBD1|TRBJ1-2
CASSLTGVGYTF
TGTGCCAGCAGTTTGACAGGGGTTGGCTACACCTTC
>-|TRBV19|-|TRBJ2-1
CASSIPYNEQFF
TGTGCCAGTAGTATACCCTACAATGAGCAGTTCTTC
>-|TRBV7-9|-|TRBJ2-7
CASSLRPYEQYF
TGTGCCAGCAGCTTAAGACCCTACGAGCAGTACTTC
>-|TRBV28|TRBD2|TRBJ2-2
CASSFFLRGRAGELFF
TGTGCCAGCAGTTTCTTCTTACGAGGGAGGGCCGGGGAGCTGTTTTTT
>-|TRBV7-3|-|TRBJ2-7
CASSLISGLLVYEQYF
TGTGCCAGCAGCTTAATTAGCGGCTTGCTCGTCTACGAGCAGTACTTC
>-|TRBV5-1|-|TRBJ2-1
CASSLLNEQFF
TGCGCCAGCAGCTTATTAAATGAGCAGTTCTTC
>once|TRBV19|TRBD2|TRBJ2-3
CASSISGRTDTQYF
TGTGCCAGTAGTATTAGCGGGAGGACAGATACGCAGTATTTT
>-|TRBV7-3|-|TRBJ1-5
CASTLRGLALNQPQHF
TGTGCCAGCACCCTAAGGGGTCTTGCTCTAAATCAGCCCCAGCATTTT
>-|TRBV12-5|-|TRBJ2-3
CASGLSTGALNTDTQYF
TGTGCTAGTGGTTTGTCTACTGGGGCCCTAAACACAGATACGCAGTATTTT
>once|TRBV5-1|-|TRBJ2-2
CASSSGLESGELFF
TGCGCCAGCAGCTCCGGGCTGGAATCCGGGGAGCTGTTTTTT
>-|TRBV20-1|-|TRBJ1-1
CSASLQGEAFF
TGCAGTGCTAGCCTCCAGGGGGAAGCTTTCTTT
>-|TRBV5-5|-|TRBJ2-2
CASISSLGELFF
TGTGCCAGCATATCAAGCCTCGGGGAGCTGTTTTTT
>-|TRBV11-2|-|TRBJ2-7
CASSLIGGPPSDQYF
TGTGCCAGCAGCTTAATTGGGGGCCCTCCGAGCGATCAGTACTTC
>-|TRBV19|-|TRBJ2-7
CASSMGAWVEQYF
TGTGCCAGTAGTATGGGAGCATGGGTAGAGCAGTACTTC
>-|TRBV2|TRBD1|TRBJ2-2
CASDRAANTGELFF
TGTGCCAGCGACAGGGCTGCGAACACCGGGGAGCTGTTTTTT
>-|TRBV2|TRBD1|TRBJ2-7
CASSAQQGASEQYF
TGTGCCAGCAGTGCGCAACAGGGGGCCTCCGAGCAGTACTTC
>-|TRBV5-1|TRBD2|TRBJ2-3
CASSTGLALDTQYF
TGCGCCAGCAGCACAGGACTAGCCTTGGATACGCAGTATTTT